This paragraph reports one T cell receptor beta chain. The data were taken from a study of blood T cell repertoires in COVID-19. In the study overall: Both acute and convalescent COVID-19 samples were obtained from the United States, Italy and Spain. PBMCs, B-cell-depleted T cells, or T cells were the source of the cDNA or gDNA that made up the material.

Profiled with immunoSEQ multiplex PCR; TCRdb holds only in-frame clones, not every one. Of about 90,000 clones in the sample, 80% to 90% are singletons; the top ten hold about 12%. The CDR3 totals 16 residues. The V gene's germline CDR1 is KGHSH and CDR2 LQKENI. The junction had 10 bases not matched to a gene; V was cut back by 1 base and J by 5 bases. Sequencing was carried out using peripheral blood. This chain uses TRBV18 with TRBJ2-7; 8 positions match TRBD1. The receptor was derived from a human donor in a cohort sampled during active COVID-19. In nucleotides, the CDR3 is TGTGCCAGCTCACCACTGCCGGGACAGGTAATCAACGAGCAGTACTTC. It specifies CASSPLPGQVINEQYF.